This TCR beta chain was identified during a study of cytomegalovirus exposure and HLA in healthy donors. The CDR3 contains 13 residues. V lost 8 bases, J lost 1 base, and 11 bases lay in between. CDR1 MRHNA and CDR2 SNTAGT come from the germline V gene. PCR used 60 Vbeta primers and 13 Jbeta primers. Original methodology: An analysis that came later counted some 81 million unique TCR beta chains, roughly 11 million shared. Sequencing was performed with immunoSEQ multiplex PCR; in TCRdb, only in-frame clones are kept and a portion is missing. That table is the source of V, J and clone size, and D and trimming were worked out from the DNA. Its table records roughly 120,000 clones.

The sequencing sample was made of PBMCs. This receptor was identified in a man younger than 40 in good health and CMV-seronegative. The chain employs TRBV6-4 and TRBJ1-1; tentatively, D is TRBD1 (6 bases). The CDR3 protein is CASGRDKNTEAFF. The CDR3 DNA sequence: TGTGCCAGCGGCCGGGACAAGAACACTGAAGCTTTCTTT.